This T cell receptor beta chain was captured in a study of T cell repertoires in cytomegalovirus infection. At the level of the study: In public TCR beta signatures, there were indications of both CMV infection and matching HLA type.

This clonotype has at least ten counts. The antigen is unknown. One entry per CDR3 protein, called by TCRdb with MiXCR from the reads. The sample yields 200,000 to 250,000 distinct CDR3 sequences, 9% to 15% seen once. Whole-study results and caveats: Summed frequency of shared TCR beta families picked out CMV carriers who also had the relevant HLA. Ex vivo, HLA-C-restricted CMV-specific TCR beta clonotypes prevailed over the rest of the response.

CDR1 is SEHNR and CDR2 is FQNEAQ in the germline V gene (reference sequence). The CDR3 is made up of 13 amino acids. The V end lost 5 bases, the J end lost 7 bases, and 12 bases lay between the germline ends. This chain joins TRBV7-9 and TRBJ1-5; D may be TRBD1 (5 bases). The source of this sequence is a human donor in good health (CMV status not recorded). Some clones in this sample may be carry-over from other donors' samples. The material sequenced was PBMCs. In DNA, the CDR3 is TGTGCCAGCAGCGTAGGGACGGGGCAGCCCCAGCATTTT. This encodes CASSVGTGQPQHF.